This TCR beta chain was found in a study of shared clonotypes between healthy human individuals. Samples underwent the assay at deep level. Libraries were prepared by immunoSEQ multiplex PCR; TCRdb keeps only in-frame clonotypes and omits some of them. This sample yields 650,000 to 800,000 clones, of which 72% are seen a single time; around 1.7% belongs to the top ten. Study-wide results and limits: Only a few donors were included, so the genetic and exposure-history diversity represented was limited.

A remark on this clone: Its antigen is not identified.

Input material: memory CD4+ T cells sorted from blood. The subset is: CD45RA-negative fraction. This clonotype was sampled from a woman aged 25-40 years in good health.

The CDR3 loop is CASSPGTGGSYEQYF. CDR3 in DNA: TGTGCCAGCAGCCCGGGGACAGGGGGTTCCTACGAGCAGTACTTC. This chain links TRBV7-9 with TRBJ2-7, with TRBD1 matching over 11 bases. Trimming cost V 5 bases and J 1 base; bases outside gene matches: 4. Germline V gene sequence: CDR1 SEHNR, CDR2 FQNEAQ (reference sequence). There are 15 residues in the CDR3.